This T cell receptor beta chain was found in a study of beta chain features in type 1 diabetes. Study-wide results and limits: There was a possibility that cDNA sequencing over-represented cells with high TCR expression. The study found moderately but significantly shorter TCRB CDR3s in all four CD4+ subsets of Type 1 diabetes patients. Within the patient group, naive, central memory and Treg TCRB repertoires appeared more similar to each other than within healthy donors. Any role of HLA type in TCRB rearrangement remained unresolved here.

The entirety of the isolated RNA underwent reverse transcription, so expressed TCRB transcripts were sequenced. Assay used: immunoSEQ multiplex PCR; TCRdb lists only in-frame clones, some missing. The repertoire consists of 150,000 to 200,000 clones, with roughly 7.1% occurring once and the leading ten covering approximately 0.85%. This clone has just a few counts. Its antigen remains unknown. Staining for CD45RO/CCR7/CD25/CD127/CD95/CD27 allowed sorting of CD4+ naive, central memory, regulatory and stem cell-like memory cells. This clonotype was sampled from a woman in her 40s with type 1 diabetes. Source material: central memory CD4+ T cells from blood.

CDR3 in DNA: TGTGCCAGCAGCCGTGGGACTAGCGGGGGGTCAAAGGCTAGCACAGATACGCAGTATTTT. Translated: CASSRGTSGGSKASTDTQYF. V is TRBV4-2 and J is TRBJ2-3; 15 bases fit TRBD2. This CDR3 comprises 20 residues. Per the germline V gene, CDR1 is LGHNA and CDR2 is YNFKEQ. V dropped 4 bases and J dropped 0; count of bases not matched to a gene: 11.